This T cell receptor beta chain was found in a study of blood T cells in healthy people across ages. Together with a sample-barcoded 5' primer, a J-beta primer mix was included in a second PCR lasting roughly 6 to 12 cycles. TCRdb reanalysed the 5' RACE reads using MiXCR and keeps one entry per CDR3 protein. Altogether around 620,000 distinct CDR3 sequences are present, about 25% being singletons, with the ten largest covering less than 20%. Regarding the study as a whole: CMV infection status of these donors was not known.

Germline V gives CDR1 KGHDR, CDR2 SFDVKD. The V and J ends lost 3 bases and 6 bases respectively, with 7 bases between them. This CDR3 region has 13 residues. Comment on this clonotype: Antigen: not known.

The receptor's source is a woman between 65 and 79 years old in good health. Sequenced: blood. J is TRBJ2-2 and V is TRBV24-1; possibly TRBD1 for D (5 bases). CDR3 sequence: CATSDPGSGELFF. CDR3 sequence (DNA): TGTGCCACCAGTGATCCAGGGTCCGGGGAGCTGTTTTTT.